This TCR beta chain was identified during a study of spatial heterogeneity in lung cancer. Each TCR cDNA molecule carried a unique molecular identifier. TCRdb independently ran MiXCR on the 5' RACE reads; one entry per CDR3 protein. Of approximately 9,200 distinct CDR3 sequences in the sample, around 5.1% were seen once. Germline-derived CDR1 and CDR2 are LGHNA and YNFKEQ. V was pared by 0 bases and J by 1 base, with 5 bases of the junction left unmatched. The CDR3 loop spans 16 amino acids. Time point noted: sample taken at primary tumor resection. The donors comprised about 70 untreated early-stage non-small cell lung cancer patients. The study's findings and limits: Tumoral mutation counts were tracked by counts of expanded intratumoral alpha and beta TCRs.

In its sample, this clonotype was seen many times. The antigen remains undetermined. This specimen was lung tumor tissue, taken at surgery. The chain joins TRBV4-2 to TRBJ2-5; TRBD2 aligns across 7 bases. This TCR derives from a female donor with early-stage non-small cell lung cancer. The CDR3 is CASSQDGREAQETQYF. In DNA form, the CDR3 reads TGTGCCAGCAGCCAAGACGGCCGGGAGGCCCAAGAGACCCAGTACTTC.